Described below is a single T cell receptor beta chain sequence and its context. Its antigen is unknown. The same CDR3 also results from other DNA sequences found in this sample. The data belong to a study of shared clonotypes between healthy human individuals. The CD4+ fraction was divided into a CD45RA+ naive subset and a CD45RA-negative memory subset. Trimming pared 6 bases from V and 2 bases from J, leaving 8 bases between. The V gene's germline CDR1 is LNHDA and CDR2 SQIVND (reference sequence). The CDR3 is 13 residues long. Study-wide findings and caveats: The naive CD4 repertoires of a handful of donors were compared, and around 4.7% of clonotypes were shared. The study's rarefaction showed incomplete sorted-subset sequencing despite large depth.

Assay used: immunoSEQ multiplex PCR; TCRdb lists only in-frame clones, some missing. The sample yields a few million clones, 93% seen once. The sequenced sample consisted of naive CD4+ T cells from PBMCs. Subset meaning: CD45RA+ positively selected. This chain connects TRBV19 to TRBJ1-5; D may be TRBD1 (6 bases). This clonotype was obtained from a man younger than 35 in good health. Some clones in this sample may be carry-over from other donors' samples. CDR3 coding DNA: TGTGCCAGTAGGCGACAGGGCAATCAGCCCCAGCATTTT. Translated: CASRRQGNQPQHF.